A few counts support the clone carrying this T cell receptor (beta chain). Antigen: not known. Profiling relied on immunoSEQ multiplex PCR, and the TCRdb table lists in-frame clones only, not all of them. The sample has around 13,000 clones; roughly 71% are singletons. The record originates from a study of T cell repertoires in ileal Crohn's disease. Study background: Median disease duration was about 8.5 years; 35% to 45% smoked at surgery. About half received postoperative treatment, some ten with thiopurines and 15 to 20 anti-TNF.

Study-wide results and caveats: Sorted CD8 T cells held more high-frequency clones than CD4. All patients with clonality above 26.8% had endoscopic recurrence.

CDR1 and CDR2 (germline): MDHEN, SYDVKM. V was clipped by 6 bases and J by 3 bases; unmatched bases: 7. The CDR3 is 15 residues long. Specified time point: neoterminal ileum biopsy at postoperative endoscopy, about 6 months after surgery. The rearrangement links TRBV28 to TRBJ1-2; 10 bases agree with TRBD1. The source of this sequence is an adult with Crohn's disease. Sequencing was performed on ileal tissue. CDR3 bases: TGTGCCAGCAGAATCGGAGGACAGGGGGACTATGGCTACACCTTC. Its protein is CASRIGGQGDYGYTF.